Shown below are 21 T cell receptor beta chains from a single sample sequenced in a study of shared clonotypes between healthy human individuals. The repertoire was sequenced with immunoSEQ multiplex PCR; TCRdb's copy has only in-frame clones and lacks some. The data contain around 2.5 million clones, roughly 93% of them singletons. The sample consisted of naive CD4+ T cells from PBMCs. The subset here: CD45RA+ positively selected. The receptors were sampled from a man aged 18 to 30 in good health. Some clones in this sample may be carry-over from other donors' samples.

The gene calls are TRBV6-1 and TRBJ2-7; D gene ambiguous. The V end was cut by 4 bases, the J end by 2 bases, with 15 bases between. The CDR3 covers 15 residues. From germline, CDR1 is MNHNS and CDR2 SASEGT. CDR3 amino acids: CASSAARTLTYEQYF. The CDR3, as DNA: TGTGCCAGCAGTGCCGCCAGGACCCTCACCTACGAGCAGTACTTC.

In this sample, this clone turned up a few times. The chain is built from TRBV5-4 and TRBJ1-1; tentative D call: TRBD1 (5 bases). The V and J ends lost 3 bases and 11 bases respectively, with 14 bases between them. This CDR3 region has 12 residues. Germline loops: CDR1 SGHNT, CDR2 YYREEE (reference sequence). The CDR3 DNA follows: TGTGCCAGCAGCTGGGGCAGGGATGGGGCTTTCTTT. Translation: CASSWGRDGAFF.

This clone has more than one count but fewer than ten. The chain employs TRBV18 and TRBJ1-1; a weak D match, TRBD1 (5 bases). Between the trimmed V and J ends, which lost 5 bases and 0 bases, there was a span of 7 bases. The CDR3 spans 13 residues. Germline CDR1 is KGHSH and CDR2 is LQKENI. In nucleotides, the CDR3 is TGTGCCAGCTCAGGACAAATGAACACTGAAGCTTTCTTT. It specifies CASSGQMNTEAFF.

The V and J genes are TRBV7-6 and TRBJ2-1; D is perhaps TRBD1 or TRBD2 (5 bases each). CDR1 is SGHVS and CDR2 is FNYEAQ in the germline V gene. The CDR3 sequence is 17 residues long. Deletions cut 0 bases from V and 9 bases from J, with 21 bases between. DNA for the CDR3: TGTGCCAGCAGCTTAGCAGGGGATAGGGACCTTCGGGGTGAGCAGTTCTTC. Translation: CASSLAGDRDLRGEQFF.

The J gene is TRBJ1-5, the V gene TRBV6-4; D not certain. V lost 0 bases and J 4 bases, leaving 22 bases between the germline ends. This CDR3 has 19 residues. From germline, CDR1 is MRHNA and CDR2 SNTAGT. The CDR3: CASSDSDPLAASKNQPQHF. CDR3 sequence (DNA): TGTGCCAGCAGTGACTCCGACCCACTAGCAGCCAGCAAGAATCAGCCCCAGCATTTT.

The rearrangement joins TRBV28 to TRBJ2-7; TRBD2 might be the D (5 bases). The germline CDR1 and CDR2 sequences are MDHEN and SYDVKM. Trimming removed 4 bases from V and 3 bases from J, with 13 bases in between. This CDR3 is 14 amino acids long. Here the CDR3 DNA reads TGTGCCAGCAGTTCGCCCGGGAAGTACTACGAGCAGTACTTC. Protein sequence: CASSSPGKYYEQYF.

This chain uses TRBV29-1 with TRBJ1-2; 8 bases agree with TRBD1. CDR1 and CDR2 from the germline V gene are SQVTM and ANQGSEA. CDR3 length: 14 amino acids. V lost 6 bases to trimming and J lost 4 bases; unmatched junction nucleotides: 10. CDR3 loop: CSVAPGQGGYGYTF. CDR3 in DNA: TGCAGCGTGGCTCCCGGACAGGGTGGCTATGGCTACACCTTC. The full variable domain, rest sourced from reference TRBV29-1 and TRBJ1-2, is SAVISQKPSRDICQRGTSLTIQCQVDSQVTMMFWYRQQPGQSLTLIATANQGSEATYESGFVIDKFPISRPNLTFSTLTVSNMSPEDSSIYLCSVAPGQGGYGYTFGSGTRLTVV.

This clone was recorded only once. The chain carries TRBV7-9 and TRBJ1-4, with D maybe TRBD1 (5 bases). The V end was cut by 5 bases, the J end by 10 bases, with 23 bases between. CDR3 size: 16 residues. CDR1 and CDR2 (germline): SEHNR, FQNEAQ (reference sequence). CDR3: CASSLLLGREDGKLFF. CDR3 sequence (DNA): TGTGCCAGCAGCCTCCTGCTGGGCAGGGAGGACGGAAAACTGTTTTTT.

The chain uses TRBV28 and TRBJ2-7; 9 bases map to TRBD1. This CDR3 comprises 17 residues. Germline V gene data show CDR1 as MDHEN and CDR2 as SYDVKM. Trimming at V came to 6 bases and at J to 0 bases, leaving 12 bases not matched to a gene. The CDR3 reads CASSLGGTGQGSYEQYF. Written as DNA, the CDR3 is TGTGCCAGCAGCTTAGGAGGGACGGGACAGGGCTCCTACGAGCAGTACTTC.

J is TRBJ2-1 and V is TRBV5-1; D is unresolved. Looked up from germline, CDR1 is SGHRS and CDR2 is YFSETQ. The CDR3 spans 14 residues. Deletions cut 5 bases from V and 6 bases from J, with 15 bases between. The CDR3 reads CASSRVDPLNEQFF. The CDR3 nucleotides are TGCGCCAGCAGTCGGGTGGATCCGCTCAATGAGCAGTTCTTC.

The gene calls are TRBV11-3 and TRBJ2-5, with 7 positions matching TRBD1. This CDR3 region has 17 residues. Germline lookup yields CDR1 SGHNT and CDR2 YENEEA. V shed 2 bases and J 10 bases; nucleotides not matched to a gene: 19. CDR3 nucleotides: TGTGCCAGCAGCTTAACTTTGCTGATAGGGGGCGAGGTCGACCAGTACTTC. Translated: CASSLTLLIGGEVDQYF. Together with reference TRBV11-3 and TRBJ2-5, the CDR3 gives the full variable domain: EAGVVQSPRYKIIEKKQPVAFWCNPISGHNTLYWYLQNLGQGPELLIRYENEEAVDDSQLPKDRFSAERLKGVDSTLKIQPAELGDSAVYLCASSLTLLIGGEVDQYFGPGTRLLVL.

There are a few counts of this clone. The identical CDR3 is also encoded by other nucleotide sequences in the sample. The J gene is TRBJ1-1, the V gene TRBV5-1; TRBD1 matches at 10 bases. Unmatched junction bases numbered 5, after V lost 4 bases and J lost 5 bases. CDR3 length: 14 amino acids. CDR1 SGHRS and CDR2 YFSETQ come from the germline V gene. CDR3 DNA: TGCGCCAGCAGCACTGGACAGGGGGAAACTGAAGCTTTCTTT. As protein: CASSTGQGETEAFF.

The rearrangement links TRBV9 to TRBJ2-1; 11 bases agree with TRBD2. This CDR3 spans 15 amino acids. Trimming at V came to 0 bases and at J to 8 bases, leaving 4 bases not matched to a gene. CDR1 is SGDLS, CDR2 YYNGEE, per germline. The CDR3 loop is CASSVASSGRYEQFF. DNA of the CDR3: TGTGCCAGCAGCGTAGCGTCTAGCGGGAGGTATGAGCAGTTCTTC.

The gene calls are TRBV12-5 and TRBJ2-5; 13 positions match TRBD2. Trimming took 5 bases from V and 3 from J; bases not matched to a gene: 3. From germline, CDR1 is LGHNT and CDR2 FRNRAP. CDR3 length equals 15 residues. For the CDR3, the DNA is TGTGCTAGTGGTCCCGGACTAGCGGGAGAAGAGACCCAGTACTTC. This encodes CASGPGLAGEETQYF. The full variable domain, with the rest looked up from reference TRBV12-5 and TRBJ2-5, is DARVTQTPRHKVTEMGQEVTMRCQPILGHNTVFWYRQTMMQGLELLAYFRNRAPLDDSGMPKDRFSAEMPDATLATLKIQPSEPRDSAVYFCASGPGLAGEETQYFGPGTRLLVL.

The DNA of the CDR3 is TGTGCCAGCAGCCAAGATCAGGCTAGGTCCCATGAGCAGTTCTTC. Translated: CASSQDQARSHEQFF. The chain recombines TRBV14 with TRBJ2-1; D is unclear. Germline V gene sequence: CDR1 SGHDN, CDR2 FVKESK. This CDR3 is 15 amino acids long. V lost 0 bases to trimming and J lost 8 bases, with 14 bases between them.

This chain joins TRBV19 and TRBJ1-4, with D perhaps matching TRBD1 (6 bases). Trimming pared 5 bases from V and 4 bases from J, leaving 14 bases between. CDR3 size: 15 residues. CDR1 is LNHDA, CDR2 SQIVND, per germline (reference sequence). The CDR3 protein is CASSVRTAYNEKLFF. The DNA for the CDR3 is TGTGCCAGTAGTGTTCGGACAGCTTATAATGAAAAACTGTTTTTT.

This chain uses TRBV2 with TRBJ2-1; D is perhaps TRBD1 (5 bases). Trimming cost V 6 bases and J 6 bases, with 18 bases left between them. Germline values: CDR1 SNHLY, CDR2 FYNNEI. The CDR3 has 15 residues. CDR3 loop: CASRVGSGIGNEQFF. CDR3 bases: TGTGCCAGCAGGGTCGGTTCAGGGATTGGCAATGAGCAGTTCTTC.

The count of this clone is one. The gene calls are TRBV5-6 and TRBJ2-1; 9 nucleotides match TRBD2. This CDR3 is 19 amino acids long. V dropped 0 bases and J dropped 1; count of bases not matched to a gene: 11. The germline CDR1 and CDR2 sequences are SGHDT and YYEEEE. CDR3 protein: CASSLGIAGAFPSYNEQFF. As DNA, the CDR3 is TGTGCCAGCAGCTTGGGAATAGCGGGAGCCTTCCCATCCTACAATGAGCAGTTCTTC.

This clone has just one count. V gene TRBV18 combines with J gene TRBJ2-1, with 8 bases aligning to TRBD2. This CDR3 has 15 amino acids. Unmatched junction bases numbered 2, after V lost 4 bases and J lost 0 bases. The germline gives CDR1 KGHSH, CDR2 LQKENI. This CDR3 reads CASSLGTSSYNEQFF. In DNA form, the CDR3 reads TGTGCCAGCTCACTAGGGACTAGCTCCTACAATGAGCAGTTCTTC. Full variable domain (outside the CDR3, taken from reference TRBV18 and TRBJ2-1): NAGVMQNPRHLVRRRGQEARLRCSPMKGHSHVYWYRQLPEEGLKFMVYLQKENIIDESGMPKERFSAEFPKEGPSILRIQQVVRGDSAAYFCASSLGTSSYNEQFFGPGTRLTVL.

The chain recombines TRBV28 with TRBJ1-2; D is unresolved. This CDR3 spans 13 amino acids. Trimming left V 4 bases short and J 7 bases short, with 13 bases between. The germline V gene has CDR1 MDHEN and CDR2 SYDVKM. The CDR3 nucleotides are TGTGCCAGCAGTTCGGGCAGTATCCTTGGCTACACCTTC. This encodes CASSSGSILGYTF.

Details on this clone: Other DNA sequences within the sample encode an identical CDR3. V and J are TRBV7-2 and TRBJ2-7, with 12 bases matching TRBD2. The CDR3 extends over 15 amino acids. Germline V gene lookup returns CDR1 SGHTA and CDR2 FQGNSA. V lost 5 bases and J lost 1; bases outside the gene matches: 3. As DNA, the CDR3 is TGTGCCAGCAGCGCTCTAGCGGGGGGGTCCTACGAGCAGTACTTC. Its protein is CASSALAGGSYEQYF.